The sequence of this TCR beta chain was determined in a study of cytotoxic CD8 clonotypes in ibrutinib-treated CLL. The CDR3 sequence is 15 residues long. Germline CDR1 is MNHEY and CDR2 is SVGAGI. J gave up 7 bases and V 0 bases, and 7 bases lay outside the gene matches. Repertoires were generated with immunoSEQ multiplex PCR, while TCRdb's copy carries only in-frame clones and drops some. The data show roughly 200,000 clones, more than 65% seen once. Sequenced here: PBMCs, sampled after 12 months of ibrutinib treatment. The rearrangement uses TRBV6-5 and TRBJ2-7; 9 nucleotides line up with TRBD2. The clonotype originates from a human donor with chronic lymphocytic leukemia. The CDR3 DNA reads as TGTGCCAGCAGTTACTCGAGGCGGGAGGGCCAGGAGCAGTACTTC. It yields the protein CASSYSRREGQEQYF.